These 14 T cell receptor beta chains were all obtained from the same sample, sequenced in a study of shared clonotypes between healthy human individuals. Naive CD8 cells comprised CD45RO-negative, CCR7-positively selected cells, excluding terminally differentiated effector memory CD45RA+ cells. The protocol was immunoSEQ multiplex PCR, while the TCRdb copy is restricted to in-frame clones and leaves out a portion. The sample lists about 590,000 clones; roughly 95% were seen once. Material for sequencing was naive CD8+ T cells sorted from blood. The receptors originated from a woman aged 25 to 39 in good health.

The chain is built from TRBV28 and TRBJ1-1; D is ambiguous. CDR1 and CDR2 (germline): MDHEN, SYDVKM. The V gene lost 1 base and the J gene lost 2 bases, with 11 bases spanning the gap. The CDR3 extends over 15 amino acids. Here the CDR3 reads CASSLFGRSNTEAFF. The CDR3 DNA reads TGTGCCAGCAGTTTATTTGGGCGGAGTAACACTGAAGCTTTCTTT.

The CDR3 region is CASREGGPQDEQYF. DNA of the CDR3: TGTGCCAGCAGGGAAGGGGGACCCCAAGACGAGCAGTACTTC. The chain combines TRBV28 with TRBJ2-7, with a tentative D call TRBD1 (6 bases). The CDR3 length is 14 residues. Germline values: CDR1 MDHEN, CDR2 SYDVKM. The ends were cut back, 6 bases at V and 5 bases at J, with 17 bases in the middle.

The chain combines TRBV7-6 with TRBJ2-7, with TRBD2 identical over 14 bases. In germline, CDR1 is SGHVS, CDR2 FNYEAQ. The CDR3 has 16 amino acids. J lost 5 bases, V lost 5 bases, and 8 bases had no gene match. The chain's CDR3 is CASSLGTSGSIHEQYF. In nucleotides, the CDR3 is TGTGCCAGCAGCCTCGGGACTAGCGGGAGTATCCACGAGCAGTACTTC.

The chain employs TRBV6-1 and TRBJ1-2; D is uncertain. The CDR3 is 15 residues long. Deletions cut 0 bases from V and 4 bases from J, with 12 bases between. Germline V gives CDR1 MNHNS, CDR2 SASEGT. DNA of the CDR3: TGTGCCAGCAGTGAAGCGGGCACCCCCACCTATGGCTACACCTTC. As protein: CASSEAGTPTYGYTF.

Worth noting for this clone: Different DNA sequences within this sample yield the same CDR3. This chain uses TRBV5-4 with TRBJ2-7, with D perhaps TRBD2 (6 bases). Looked up from germline, CDR1 is SGHNT and CDR2 is YYREEE (reference sequence). The CDR3 contains 14 residues. The V end was cut by 0 bases, the J end by 2 bases, with 9 bases between. The chain's CDR3 is CASSLGSGAYEQYF. CDR3 DNA sequence: TGTGCCAGCAGCTTGGGTAGCGGTGCCTACGAGCAGTACTTC.

The CDR3 nucleotides are TGTGCCAGCAGCTTAGTAACGGACAATGAGCAGTTCTTC. It encodes CASSLVTDNEQFF. The chain combines TRBV7-9 with TRBJ2-1, with no clear D. The CDR3 length is 13 residues. From germline, CDR1 is SEHNR and CDR2 FQNEAQ (reference sequence). V was pared by 1 base and J by 5 bases, with 6 bases between.

V usage is TRBV5-5 and J usage is TRBJ2-2, with 8 bases lining up with TRBD2. CDR3 size: 15 residues. J gave up 5 bases and V 3 bases, and 6 bases lay outside the gene matches. Germline assignment: CDR1 SGHKS and CDR2 YYEKEE (reference sequence). CDR3 coding DNA: TGTGCCAGCAGCTCGGGACTAGGGCGTACCGGGGAGCTGTTTTTT. Encoded protein: CASSSGLGRTGELFF.

This rearrangement joins TRBV7-2 to TRBJ2-3, with no clear D. This CDR3 is 16 amino acids long. V gave up 6 bases and J gave up 4 bases, with 20 bases separating them. Germline CDR1 is SGHTA and CDR2 is FQGNSA. CDR3 residues: CASSPGRVSFADTQYF. DNA of the CDR3: TGTGCCAGCAGTCCCGGCCGAGTTAGTTTTGCAGATACGCAGTATTTT.

The V and J genes are TRBV2 and TRBJ1-6; D is ambiguous. The CDR3 length is 17 residues. Trimming stripped 6 bases from V and 0 bases from J, with 15 bases between. Germline V gives CDR1 SNHLY, CDR2 FYNNEI. The CDR3 DNA reads TGTGCCAGCAGGTGGCCCAGGCAGAGCTCCTATAATTCACCCCTCCACTTT. It yields the protein CASRWPRQSSYNSPLHF. The full variable domain, with the rest looked up from reference TRBV2 and TRBJ1-6, is EPEVTQTPSHQVTQMGQEVILRCVPISNHLYFYWYRQILGQKVEFLVSFYNNEISEKSEIFDDQFSVERPDGSNFTLKIRSTKLEDSAMYFCASRWPRQSSYNSPLHFGNGTRLTVT.

This rearrangement joins TRBV5-5 to TRBJ2-7, with TRBD2 matching 10 bases. The trim removed 4 bases at V and 4 bases at J, leaving 8 bases unmatched. Germline loops: CDR1 SGHKS, CDR2 YYEKEE (reference sequence). This CDR3 contains 15 residues. The CDR3 region has the DNA TGTGCCAGCAGCCTCACTAGCGGGAAAGGGTACGAGCAGTACTTC. Encoded protein: CASSLTSGKGYEQYF. Full variable domain (missing parts from reference TRBV5-5 and TRBJ2-7): DAGVTQSPTHLIKTRGQQVTLRCSPISGHKSVSWYQQVLGQGPQFIFQYYEKEERGRGNFPDRFSARQFPNYSSELNVNALLLGDSALYLCASSLTSGKGYEQYFGPGTRLTVT.

Concerning this clone itself: Other DNA sequences from this sample encode an identical CDR3 as well. V is TRBV5-1 and J is TRBJ2-7; 8 bases line up with TRBD1. Germline V lookup: CDR1 SGHRS, CDR2 YFSETQ. Trimming removed 0 bases from V and 3 bases from J; junction bases left unmatched: 2. The CDR3 has 14 residues. CDR3 region: CASSLVGTGYEQYF. The CDR3 DNA reads TGCGCCAGCAGCTTGGTTGGGACAGGCTACGAGCAGTACTTC.

This clone has a single count. The chain has TRBV5-6 and TRBJ1-2; D remains ambiguous. Looked up from germline, CDR1 is SGHDT and CDR2 is YYEEEE. CDR3 length equals 15 residues. V lost 3 bases, J lost 5 bases, and 17 bases lay in between. CDR3 region: CASSSSEWTLYGYTF. As DNA, the CDR3 is TGTGCCAGCAGCTCCTCAGAATGGACCCTTTATGGCTACACCTTC.

The chain recombines TRBV28 with TRBJ2-7; the match to TRBD2 covers 7 bases. V trimming: 5 bases; J trimming: 0 bases; junction bases outside the gene matches: 4. The CDR3 consists of 14 residues. The V gene's germline CDR1 is MDHEN and CDR2 SYDVKM. Written as DNA, the CDR3 is TGTGCCAGCAGTACAAGCGGGACCTCCTACGAGCAGTACTTC. This codes for CASSTSGTSYEQYF.

With regard to this clone: The CDR3 does not close with the conserved phenylalanine or tryptophan, likely indicating a read error. The V and J genes are TRBV7-8 and TRBJ2-7, with a weak D call TRBD1 (6 bases). V lost 7 bases and J lost 3, with 16 bases in between. From germline, CDR1 is SGHVS and CDR2 FQNEAQ. This CDR3 has 14 amino acids. CDR3 sequence reads: CASIGQGTIYEQYL. The CDR3 DNA is TGTGCCAGCATCGGTCAGGGGACAATCTACGAGCAGTACCTC.